This T cell receptor (beta chain) was identified in a study of T cell changes during pregnancy in multiple sclerosis. Assay used: immunoSEQ multiplex PCR; TCRdb lists only in-frame clones, some missing. Of tens of thousands of clones listed, 90% to 95% were seen once; the top ten hold around 4.2%. Trimming left V 0 bases short and J 10 bases short, with 10 bases between. CDR3 length: 12 residues. Per germline, CDR1 SGDLS and CDR2 YYNGEE. A few counts support this clone. The starting material was CD8+ T cells from peripheral blood mononuclear cells, obtained in the first trimester of pregnancy. The TCR sequence derives from a female donor with multiple sclerosis, enrolled in a pregnancy study. The rearrangement links TRBV9 to TRBJ1-1; D gene unclear. The CDR3 DNA reads TGTGCCAGCAGCGTAGACCAGGTGACAGCTTTCTTT. Translation: CASSVDQVTAFF.